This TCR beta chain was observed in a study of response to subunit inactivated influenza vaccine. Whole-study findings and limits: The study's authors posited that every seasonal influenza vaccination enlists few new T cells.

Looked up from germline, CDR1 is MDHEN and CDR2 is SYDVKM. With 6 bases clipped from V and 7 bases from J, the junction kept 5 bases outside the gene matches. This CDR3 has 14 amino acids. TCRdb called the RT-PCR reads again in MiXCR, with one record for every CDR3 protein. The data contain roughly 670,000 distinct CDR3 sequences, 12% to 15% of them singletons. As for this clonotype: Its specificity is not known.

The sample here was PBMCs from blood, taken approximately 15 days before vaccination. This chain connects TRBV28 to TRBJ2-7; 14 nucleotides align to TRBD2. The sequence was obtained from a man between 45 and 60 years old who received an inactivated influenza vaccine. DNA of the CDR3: TGTGCCAGCAGGGGGACTAGCGGGAGCGGAGAGCAGTACTTC. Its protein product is CASRGTSGSGEQYF.